Listed below are T cell receptor beta chains from one sample, sequenced in a study of blood T cells in healthy people across ages. MiXCR, run by TCRdb on the 5' RACE reads, gives a single entry per CDR3 protein. The repertoire has over a million distinct CDR3 sequences, roughly two fifths of them found once; the top ten carry about 3.8%. The sequencing input was blood. Source of these receptors: a young woman in good health. The CDR3 runs from the conserved cysteine through the conserved F or W. Fields, in order: D gene, clone size, V gene, J gene, CDR3 protein, CDR3 DNA. D genes are given only for firm matches. Rows may omit the clone size; those that give it use once, few, many or a size class.

d_gene: TRBD1; abundance: -; v_gene: TRBV7-9; j_gene: TRBJ2-1; CDR3aa: CASSLLPGQVSYNEQFF; CDR3nt: TGTGCCAGCAGCTTACTCCCGGGACAGGTGTCGTACAATGAGCAGTTCTTC
d_gene: -; abundance: -; v_gene: TRBV4-3; j_gene: TRBJ2-1; CDR3aa: CASSHDTYNEQFF; CDR3nt: TGCGCCAGCAGCCACGACACCTACAATGAGCAGTTCTTC
d_gene: TRBD1; abundance: many; v_gene: TRBV20-1; j_gene: TRBJ1-5; CDR3aa: CSARVRDRGQQPQHF; CDR3nt: TGCAGTGCTAGAGTACGGGACAGGGGGCAACAGCCCCAGCATTTT
d_gene: -; abundance: -; v_gene: TRBV24-1; j_gene: TRBJ2-1; CDR3aa: CATSGPDTFYNEQFF; CDR3nt: TGTGCCACCAGTGGCCCCGACACCTTTTACAATGAGCAGTTCTTC
d_gene: -; abundance: few; v_gene: TRBV12-1; j_gene: TRBJ1-5; CDR3aa: CAKVGGNQPQHF; CDR3nt: TGTGCCAAAGTGGGGGGCAATCAGCCCCAGCATTTT
d_gene: -; abundance: -; v_gene: TRBV27; j_gene: TRBJ1-5; CDR3aa: CASRRGGSSNQPQHF; CDR3nt: TGTGCCAGCAGGCGCGGTGGAAGTAGCAATCAGCCCCAGCATTTT
d_gene: TRBD1; abundance: -; v_gene: TRBV27; j_gene: TRBJ2-1; CDR3aa: CASSSLQGSYNEQFF; CDR3nt: TGTGCCAGCAGTTCACTACAGGGGTCCTACAATGAGCAGTTCTTC
d_gene: TRBD2; abundance: -; v_gene: TRBV4-3; j_gene: TRBJ2-1; CDR3aa: CASSEGTSMNEQFF; CDR3nt: TGCGCCAGCAGCGAAGGGACTAGCATGAATGAGCAGTTCTTC
d_gene: TRBD2; abundance: -; v_gene: TRBV5-1; j_gene: TRBJ2-6; CDR3aa: CASSLLPAGAGANVLTF; CDR3nt: TGCGCCAGCAGCTTACTCCCTGCGGGGGCTGGGGCCAACGTCCTGACTTTC
d_gene: -; abundance: few; v_gene: TRBV4-3; j_gene: TRBJ1-2; CDR3aa: CASSQGYREIYGRYTF; CDR3nt: TGCGCCAGCAGCCAAGGTTACAGGGAGATTTATGGTCGGTACACCTTC
d_gene: -; abundance: few; v_gene: TRBV6-6; j_gene: TRBJ2-6; CDR3aa: CASAGPGANVLTF; CDR3nt: TGTGCCAGCGCTGGGCCAGGGGCCAACGTCCTGACTTTC
d_gene: TRBD1; abundance: -; v_gene: TRBV12-5; j_gene: TRBJ2-3; CDR3aa: CASGSRTGSSTDTQYF; CDR3nt: TGTGCTAGTGGTTCCCGGACAGGATCTAGCACAGATACGCAGTATTTT
d_gene: -; abundance: -; v_gene: TRBV2; j_gene: TRBJ2-1; CDR3aa: CASSEDGGVTYYEQFF; CDR3nt: TGTGCCAGCAGTGAAGACGGCGGGGTTACCTACTATGAGCAGTTCTTC
d_gene: TRBD1; abundance: -; v_gene: TRBV27; j_gene: TRBJ2-1; CDR3aa: CASSLSTGPPYNEQFF; CDR3nt: TGTGCCAGCAGTTTATCGACAGGGCCTCCCTACAATGAGCAGTTCTTC
d_gene: -; abundance: few; v_gene: TRBV12-3/TRBV12-4; j_gene: TRBJ1-5; CDR3aa: CASSLEKTVKPQHF; CDR3nt: TGTGCCAGCAGTTTAGAGAAGACGGTTAAGCCCCAGCATTTT
d_gene: -; abundance: many; v_gene: TRBV7-2; j_gene: TRBJ2-1; CDR3aa: CASSLNDYNEQFF; CDR3nt: TGTGCCAGCAGCTTAAACGACTACAATGAGCAGTTCTTC
d_gene: -; abundance: -; v_gene: TRBV20-1; j_gene: TRBJ1-1; CDR3aa: CSTHSGTLNTEAFF; CDR3nt: TGCAGCACACACTCCGGGACCCTCAACACTGAAGCTTTCTTT
d_gene: -; abundance: -; v_gene: TRBV28; j_gene: TRBJ1-5; CDR3aa: CASNTDGCSNQPQHF; CDR3nt: TGTGCCAGCAACACGGACGGTTGTAGCAATCAGCCCCAGCATTTT
d_gene: -; abundance: -; v_gene: TRBV20-1; j_gene: TRBJ2-7; CDR3aa: CSAKGASNPYEQYF; CDR3nt: TGCAGTGCTAAAGGGGCTTCTAATCCCTACGAGCAGTACTTC
d_gene: -; abundance: -; v_gene: TRBV7-8; j_gene: TRBJ2-3; CDR3aa: CASSLLSLADTQYF; CDR3nt: TGTGCCAGCAGCTTGCTCTCTCTGGCAGATACGCAGTATTTT
d_gene: TRBD1; abundance: -; v_gene: TRBV4-1; j_gene: TRBJ2-7; CDR3aa: CASSQAGTGLSYEQYF; CDR3nt: TGCGCCAGCAGCCAGGCCGGGACAGGACTCTCCTACGAGCAGTACTTC
d_gene: -; abundance: -; v_gene: TRBV2; j_gene: TRBJ2-4; CDR3aa: CASRGFAKNIQYF; CDR3nt: TGTGCCAGCAGGGGTTTTGCCAAAAACATTCAGTACTTC
d_gene: TRBD2; abundance: few; v_gene: TRBV5-1; j_gene: TRBJ2-1; CDR3aa: CASSLATSGVYNGQFF; CDR3nt: TGCGCCAGCAGCTTGGCTACTAGCGGGGTCTACAATGGGCAGTTCTTC
d_gene: -; abundance: few; v_gene: TRBV14; j_gene: TRBJ2-3; CDR3aa: CASSQESVLWNTQYF; CDR3nt: TGTGCCAGCAGCCAAGAAAGTGTTCTATGGAATACGCAGTATTTT
d_gene: TRBD2; abundance: -; v_gene: TRBV12-3/TRBV12-4; j_gene: TRBJ2-1; CDR3aa: CACSLTGGGYNEQFF; CDR3nt: TGTGCCTGCAGTTTAACCGGGGGGGGCTACAATGAGCAGTTCTTC
d_gene: TRBD2; abundance: -; v_gene: TRBV20-1; j_gene: TRBJ2-3; CDR3aa: CSARDGTSGSITDTQYF; CDR3nt: TGCAGTGCTAGAGACGGGACTAGCGGGAGTATCACAGATACGCAGTATTTT
d_gene: -; abundance: few; v_gene: TRBV7-8; j_gene: TRBJ1-6; CDR3aa: CASSLGLARSSPLHF; CDR3nt: TGTGCCAGCAGCTTAGGTCTGGCTCGGAGTTCACCCCTCCACTTT
d_gene: -; abundance: -; v_gene: TRBV5-6; j_gene: TRBJ2-1; CDR3aa: CASSSLPRGAYNEQFF; CDR3nt: TGTGCCAGCAGCTCCCTGCCCAGGGGGGCCTACAATGAGCAGTTCTTC
d_gene: -; abundance: few; v_gene: TRBV11-3; j_gene: TRBJ2-2; CDR3aa: CASSPDSGPNTGELFF; CDR3nt: TGTGCCAGCAGCCCAGACAGCGGGCCGAACACCGGGGAGCTGTTTTTT
d_gene: TRBD1; abundance: few; v_gene: TRBV6-6; j_gene: TRBJ2-2; CDR3aa: CASKGTVRAGELFF; CDR3nt: TGTGCCAGCAAGGGGACAGTGCGTGCCGGGGAGCTGTTTTTT
d_gene: -; abundance: few; v_gene: TRBV19; j_gene: TRBJ2-1; CDR3aa: CASSRPGGRGYNEQFF; CDR3nt: TGTGCCAGTAGCCGGCCTGGAGGGAGGGGGTACAATGAGCAGTTCTTC
d_gene: -; abundance: -; v_gene: TRBV21-1; j_gene: TRBJ2-1; CDR3aa: CASSEGLAENLFNEQFF; CDR3nt: TGTGCCAGCAGCGAAGGACTCGCTGAAAACCTATTCAATGAGCAGTTCTTC
d_gene: -; abundance: -; v_gene: TRBV6-1; j_gene: TRBJ1-6; CDR3aa: CASRRGYDSPLHF; CDR3nt: TGTGCCAGCCGAAGGGGGTATGATTCACCCCTCCACTTT
d_gene: TRBD2; abundance: many; v_gene: TRBV29-1; j_gene: TRBJ2-3; CDR3aa: CSVVWDSGTPDTQYF; CDR3nt: TGCAGCGTTGTGTGGGATAGCGGGACCCCAGATACGCAGTATTTT
d_gene: TRBD2; abundance: few; v_gene: TRBV7-8; j_gene: TRBJ2-1; CDR3aa: CASSLLAGKSYEQFF; CDR3nt: TGTGCCAGCAGCTTATTAGCGGGAAAATCCTATGAGCAGTTCTTC
d_gene: TRBD1; abundance: -; v_gene: TRBV28; j_gene: TRBJ1-2; CDR3aa: CASNVVGRGYANYGYTF; CDR3nt: TGTGCCAGCAATGTCGTAGGCAGGGGGTACGCAAACTATGGCTACACCTTC